This note documents a single T cell receptor (beta chain) sequence. Recruits, aged about 18 to 100 years, lived in about two dozen US areas. The authors' processing: Amplification of reference gene primers provided the estimated nucleated cell counts. The assay was immunoSEQ multiplex PCR, and TCRdb's table has in-frame clones only and misses some. The V and J calls and clone size come from that table; D and trimming were worked out from the DNA. Among over 120,000 clones listed, around 80% were seen once. The data derive from a study of blood T cell repertoires in COVID-19. On the study more broadly: PBMCs, B-cell-depleted T cells, or T cells provided the cDNA or gDNA that made up the material.

In germline, CDR1 is SGHVS, CDR2 FNYEAQ. The CDR3 has 15 residues. V gave up 1 base and J gave up 12 bases, with 19 bases separating them. The chain links TRBV7-6 to TRBJ2-1; D gene uncertain. The sequence derives from a woman aged 50 to 65 who had recovered from COVID-19. Sequences were obtained from PBMCs or T cells enriched from blood (not recorded which). Here the CDR3 DNA reads TGTGCCAGCAGCTTAGACCCCGCCTTAGCTCGCGGGCAGTTCTTC. This encodes CASSLDPALARGQFF.